Sequencing of this TCR beta chain was carried out in a study of cytomegalovirus exposure and HLA in healthy donors. The wider study: The Caucasian-associated ancestry cluster contained 81% of the approximately 400 genotyped donors.

The CDR3 contains 14 residues. V was pared by 10 bases and J by 0 bases, with 13 bases between. Germline lookup yields CDR1 MGHRA and CDR2 YSYEKL. Details on this clone: Its antigen is unidentified.

Primers for the PCR totalled 60 Vbeta and 13 Jbeta. Repertoires were generated with immunoSEQ multiplex PCR, while TCRdb's copy carries only in-frame clones and drops some. The sample holds approximately 150,000 clones, approximately 80% seen once. Broader study findings: A later analysis found common viral pathogens apparently linked to several of the most significant clusters. Certain indistinguishable V segments, among them TRBV6-2 and TRBV6-3, were excluded.

The sequenced sample was PBMCs. The receptor comes from a male donor in good health and CMV-seronegative. The chain carries TRBV4-1 and TRBJ1-3; D unclear. CDR3 region: CATLYIPSGNTIYF. The CDR3 coding sequence is TGCGCCACCCTGTATATCCCCTCTGGAAACACCATATATTTT.